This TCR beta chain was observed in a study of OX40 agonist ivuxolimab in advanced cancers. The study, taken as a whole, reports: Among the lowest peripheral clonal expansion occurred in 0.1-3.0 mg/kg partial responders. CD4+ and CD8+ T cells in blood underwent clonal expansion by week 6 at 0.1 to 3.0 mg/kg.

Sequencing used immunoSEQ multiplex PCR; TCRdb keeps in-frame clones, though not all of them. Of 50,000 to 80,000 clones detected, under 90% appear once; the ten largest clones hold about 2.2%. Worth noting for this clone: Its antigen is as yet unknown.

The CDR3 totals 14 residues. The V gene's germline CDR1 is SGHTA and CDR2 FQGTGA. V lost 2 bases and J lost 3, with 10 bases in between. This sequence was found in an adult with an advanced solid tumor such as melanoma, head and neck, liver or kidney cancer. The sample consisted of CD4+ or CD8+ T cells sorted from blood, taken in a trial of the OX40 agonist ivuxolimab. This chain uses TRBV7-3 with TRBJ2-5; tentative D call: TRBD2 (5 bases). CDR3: CASSLGGVEETQYF. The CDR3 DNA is TGTGCCAGCAGCTTAGGAGGTGTAGAAGAGACCCAGTACTTC.